This T cell receptor beta chain was observed in a study of CD8 T cells in Susac syndrome. With random hexamers, 0.5 to 1 ug RNA was reverse transcribed. TCRdb reprocessed the immunoSEQ multiplex PCR reads with MiXCR, giving one entry per CDR3 protein. The sample lists fewer than 350,000 distinct CDR3 sequences, about 91% seen once, with over 0.05% in the top ten. V lost 5 bases and J 0 bases, leaving 15 bases between the germline ends. CDR3 length: 16 residues. The germline V gene encodes CDR1 SGHVS and CDR2 FQNEAQ. Sequencing of TCR beta was carried out in blood CD8+ and CD4+ T cells. Sequencing used CD4+ T cells from PBMCs. The sequence was collected from a human donor with multiple sclerosis. The rearrangement uses TRBV7-8 and TRBJ2-3, with TRBD2 as a possible D gene (5 bases). The CDR3 DNA reads as TGTGCCAGCAGCCCCAGAGCGGTCTTTAGCACAGATACGCAGTATTTT. Translation gives CASSPRAVFSTDTQYF.